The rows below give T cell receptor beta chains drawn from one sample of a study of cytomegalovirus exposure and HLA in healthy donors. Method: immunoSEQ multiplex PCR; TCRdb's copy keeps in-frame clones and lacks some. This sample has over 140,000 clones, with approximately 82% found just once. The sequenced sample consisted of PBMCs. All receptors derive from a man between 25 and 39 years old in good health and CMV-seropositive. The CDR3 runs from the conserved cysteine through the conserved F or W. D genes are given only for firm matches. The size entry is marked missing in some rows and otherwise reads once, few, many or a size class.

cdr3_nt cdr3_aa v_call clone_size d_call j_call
TGTGCCAGCAGTCTGACAGGGGTAAATGAAAAACTGTTTTTT CASSLTGVNEKLFF TRBV27 - TRBD1 TRBJ1-4
TGTGCCAGCAGCCAACCACTAGCGGGGATTTCGTTCTTC CASSQPLAGISFF TRBV4-2 - TRBD2 TRBJ2-1
TGTGCCAGCTCCGAAAGGCTAGCGGCTCCCCCAGAGACCCAGTACTTC CASSERLAAPPETQYF TRBV7-6 once TRBD2 TRBJ2-5
TGTGCCAGCAGCTTAGTGGGGGCAGCGGGAGACACAGATACGCAGTATTTT CASSLVGAAGDTDTQYF TRBV7-9 few TRBD2 TRBJ2-3
TGTGCCAGCTCACCGCGAAGCAGAACAGATGGGGCAGAGACCCAGTACTTC CASSPRSRTDGAETQYF TRBV18 - - TRBJ2-5
TGTGCCAGCAGTTACGACGGGAAGAACACTGAAGCTTTCTTT CASSYDGKNTEAFF TRBV6-6 - - TRBJ1-1
TGTGCCAGCAGGGGGGGAACTGGGGCCAACGTCCTGACTTTC CASRGGTGANVLTF TRBV2 few - TRBJ2-6
TGTGCCAGCAGCTACCCGGGGGGGAACACCGGGGAGCTGTTTTTT CASSYPGGNTGELFF TRBV5-5 - TRBD2 TRBJ2-2
TGTGCCAGCAGCTTGTATGGGGCCGGGACTGAAGCTTTCTTT CASSLYGAGTEAFF TRBV5-4 - - TRBJ1-1
TGTGCCAGCAGTTTATGGACAGGGTCACCCCTCCACTTT CASSLWTGSPLHF TRBV27 - TRBD1 TRBJ1-6
TGTGCCAGCAGCTGGCGGGATACGCAGTATTTT CASSWRDTQYF TRBV27 - - TRBJ2-3
TGTGCCTGGGACCGGGACAGGGGAAACACCATATATTTT CAWDRDRGNTIYF TRBV30 few TRBD1 TRBJ1-3
TGTGCCAGTAGTATAGGGGCCGGAATGGACACCGGGGAGCTGTTTTTT CASSIGAGMDTGELFF TRBV19 few - TRBJ2-2
TGTGCCAGCAGGCGGACTAGCGGCTACGAGCAGTACTTC CASRRTSGYEQYF TRBV6-5 - TRBD2 TRBJ2-7
TGTGCCAGCAGTGCCAGGGGTCACTACGAGCAGTACTTC CASSARGHYEQYF TRBV2 - - TRBJ2-7
TGTGCCAGCAGTCTACCGACAGGGGTCAACGAGCAGTACTTC CASSLPTGVNEQYF TRBV6-1 - TRBD1 TRBJ2-7
TGTGCCAGCAGCATGGGCGGGGGCTACGAGCAGTACTTC CASSMGGGYEQYF TRBV7-9 - TRBD2 TRBJ2-7
TGTGCCAGCAGCTCTTCGGGGACAGCTTCCAATGAGCAGTTCTTC CASSSSGTASNEQFF TRBV7-8 few TRBD1 TRBJ2-1
TGTGCCAGCAGCCACGGGACTAGCGGGGGGAGCCACCAAGAGACCCAGTACTTC CASSHGTSGGSHQETQYF TRBV4-2 - TRBD2 TRBJ2-5
TGTGCCAGCAGTTTCGTGAGGGGCACAGATACGCAGTATTTT CASSFVRGTDTQYF TRBV27 - - TRBJ2-3
TGTGCCAGCATCCCCCCGGGACTTCGGAACAATGAGCAGTTCTTC CASIPPGLRNNEQFF TRBV7-8 - - TRBJ2-1
TGTGCCAGCAGCTCGAGGGACTTTTACGAGCAGTACTTC CASSSRDFYEQYF TRBV7-9 - - TRBJ2-7
TGTGCCAGCAGTTTTTTAGCGCTATCCTACGAGCAGTACTTC CASSFLALSYEQYF TRBV28 - - TRBJ2-7
TGTGCCAGCAGTTTAAGGGCGGGCGAGCAGTACTTC CASSLRAGEQYF TRBV27 - - TRBJ2-7
TGTGCCAGCAGCCCTCGCCTAACCTCCTACGAGCAGTACTTC CASSPRLTSYEQYF TRBV9 - - TRBJ2-7
TGTGCCAGCAGCTTCGGGACTAGCGGGAGTAGAACAGATACGCAGTATTTT CASSFGTSGSRTDTQYF TRBV7-9 - TRBD2 TRBJ2-3
TGTGCCAGCAGTCCCCAGAGAGGCTCCTACGAGCAGTACTTC CASSPQRGSYEQYF TRBV2 - - TRBJ2-7
TGTGCCAGCAGCTTACAGGGTAATGAAAAACTGTCTTTT CASSLQGNEKLSF TRBV5-8 once - TRBJ1-4